This TCR beta chain was identified in a study of blood T cell repertoires in COVID-19. Study in general: Acute-phase and convalescent COVID-19 samples originated in the United States, Italy and Spain.

Trimming took off 3 bases at V and 4 bases at J, with 13 bases between the two ends. The CDR3 is made up of 14 amino acids. Germline CDR1 and CDR2: SEHNR and FQNEAQ (reference sequence). TCRdb's copy holds only in-frame clones and misses some; the assay was immunoSEQ multiplex PCR. This sample has 400,000 to 450,000 clones, with 85% to 90% found just once. The receptor was derived from a man younger than 35 with COVID-19, enrolled during active disease. The V gene is TRBV7-9, the J gene TRBJ2-7; D possibly corresponds to TRBD1 (6 bases). Sequencing used peripheral blood. The CDR3 region has the DNA TGTGCCAGCAGCTTCACAGGGTCCAGGTACGAGCAGTACTTC. Translated: CASSFTGSRYEQYF.